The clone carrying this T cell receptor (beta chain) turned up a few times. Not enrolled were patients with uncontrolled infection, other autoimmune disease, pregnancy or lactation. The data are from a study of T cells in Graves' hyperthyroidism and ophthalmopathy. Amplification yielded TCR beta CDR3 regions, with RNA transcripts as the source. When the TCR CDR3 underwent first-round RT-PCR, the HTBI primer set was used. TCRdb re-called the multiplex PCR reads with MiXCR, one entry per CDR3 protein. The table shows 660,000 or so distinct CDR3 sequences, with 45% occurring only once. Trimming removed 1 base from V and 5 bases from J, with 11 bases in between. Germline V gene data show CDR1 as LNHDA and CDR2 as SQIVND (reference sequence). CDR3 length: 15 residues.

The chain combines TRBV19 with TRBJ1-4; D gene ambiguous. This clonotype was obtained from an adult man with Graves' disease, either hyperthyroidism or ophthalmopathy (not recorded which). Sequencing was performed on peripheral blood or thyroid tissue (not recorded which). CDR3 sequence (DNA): TGTGCCAGTAGTATAGGTGGACTCACAAATGAAAAACTGTTTTTT. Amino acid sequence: CASSIGGLTNEKLFF.